This section outlines one TCR beta chain sequence together with its context. CDR3 size: 15 residues. The germline CDR1 and CDR2 sequences are SGDLS and YYNGEE. Deletions cut 0 bases from V and 2 bases from J, with 11 bases between. The data derive from a study of blood T cells in healthy people across ages. A second PCR, run for roughly 6 to 11 cycles, used a sample-barcoded 5' primer plus a J-beta primer mix. A single record per CDR3 protein comes from TCRdb applying MiXCR to the 5' RACE reads. The table includes roughly 2 million distinct CDR3 sequences, around half detected once. Caucasian individuals from Russia who were healthy and aged about 6 to 95 acted as donors.

The sample was blood. This clonotype was obtained from a woman aged 40-49 years in good health. V and J are TRBV9 and TRBJ1-2, with D perhaps matching TRBD1 (5 bases). The DNA for the CDR3 is TGTGCCAGCAGCGTAGAGGGGTTGGACAACTATGGCTACACCTTC. Amino acid sequence: CASSVEGLDNYGYTF.